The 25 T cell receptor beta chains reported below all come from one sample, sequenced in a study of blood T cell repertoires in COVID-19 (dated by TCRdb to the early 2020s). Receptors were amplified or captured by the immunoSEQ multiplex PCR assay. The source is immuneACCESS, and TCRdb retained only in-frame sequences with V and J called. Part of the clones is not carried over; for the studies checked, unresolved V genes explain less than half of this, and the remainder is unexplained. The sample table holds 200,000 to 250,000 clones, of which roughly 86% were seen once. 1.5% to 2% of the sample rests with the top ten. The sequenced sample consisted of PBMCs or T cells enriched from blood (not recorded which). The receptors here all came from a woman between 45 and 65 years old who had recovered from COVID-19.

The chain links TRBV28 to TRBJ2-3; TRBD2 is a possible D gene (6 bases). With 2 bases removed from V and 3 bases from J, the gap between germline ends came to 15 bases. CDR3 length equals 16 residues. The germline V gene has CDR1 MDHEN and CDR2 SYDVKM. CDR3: CASSLVPGSMTDTQYF. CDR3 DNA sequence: TGTGCCAGCAGTTTAGTGCCCGGGAGTATGACAGATACGCAGTATTTT.

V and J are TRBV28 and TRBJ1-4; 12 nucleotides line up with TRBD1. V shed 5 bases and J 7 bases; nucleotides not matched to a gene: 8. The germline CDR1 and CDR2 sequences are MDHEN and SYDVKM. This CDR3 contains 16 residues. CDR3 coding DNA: TGTGCCAGCAGTCACGGGACAGGGGGCGCCTTTGAAAAACTGTTTTTT. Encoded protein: CASSHGTGGAFEKLFF.

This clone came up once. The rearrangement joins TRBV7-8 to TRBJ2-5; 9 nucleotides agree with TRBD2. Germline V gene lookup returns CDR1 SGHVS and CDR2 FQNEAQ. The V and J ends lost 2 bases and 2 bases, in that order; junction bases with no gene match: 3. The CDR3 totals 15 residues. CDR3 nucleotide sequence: TGTGCCAGCAGCTTAACTGCGGGAGGGCAAGAGACCCAGTACTTC. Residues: CASSLTAGGQETQYF.

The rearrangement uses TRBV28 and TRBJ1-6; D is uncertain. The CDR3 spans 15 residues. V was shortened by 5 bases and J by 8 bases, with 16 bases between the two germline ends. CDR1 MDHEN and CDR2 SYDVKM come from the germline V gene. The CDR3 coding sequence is TGTGCCAGCAGTCTTTCCAAGGGAGGAGATTCACCCCTCCACTTT. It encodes CASSLSKGGDSPLHF.

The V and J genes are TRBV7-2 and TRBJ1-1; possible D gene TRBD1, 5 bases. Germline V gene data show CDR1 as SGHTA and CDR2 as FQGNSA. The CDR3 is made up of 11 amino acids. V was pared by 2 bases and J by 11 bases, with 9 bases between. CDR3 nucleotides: TGTGCCAGCAGCTTATCAGGGAAGGCTTTCTTT. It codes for CASSLSGKAFF.

CDR3 in DNA: TGTGCCAGCAGTCGACTAGCGGGAGTTGGGAACACCGGGGAGCTGTTTTTT. Translation gives CASSRLAGVGNTGELFF. The rearrangement links TRBV27 to TRBJ2-2; the match to TRBD2 covers 12 bases. CDR3 length equals 17 residues. Germline V gene sequence: CDR1 MNHEY, CDR2 SMNVEV (reference sequence). The V and J ends lost 5 bases and 1 base, in that order; junction bases with no gene match: 5.

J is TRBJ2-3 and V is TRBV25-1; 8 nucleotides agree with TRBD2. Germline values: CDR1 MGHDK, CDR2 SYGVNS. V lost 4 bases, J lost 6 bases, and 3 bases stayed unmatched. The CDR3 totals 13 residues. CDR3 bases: TGTGCCAGCAGTGTAGCGGGGCGGGATACGCAGTATTTT. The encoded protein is CASSVAGRDTQYF.

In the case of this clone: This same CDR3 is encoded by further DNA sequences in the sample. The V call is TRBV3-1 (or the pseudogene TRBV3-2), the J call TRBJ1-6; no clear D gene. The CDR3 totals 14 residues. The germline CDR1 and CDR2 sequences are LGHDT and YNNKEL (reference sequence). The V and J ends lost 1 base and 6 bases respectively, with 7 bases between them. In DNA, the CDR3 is TGTGCCAGCAGCCAAGCGACACCTAATTCACCCCTCCACTTT. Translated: CASSQATPNSPLHF.

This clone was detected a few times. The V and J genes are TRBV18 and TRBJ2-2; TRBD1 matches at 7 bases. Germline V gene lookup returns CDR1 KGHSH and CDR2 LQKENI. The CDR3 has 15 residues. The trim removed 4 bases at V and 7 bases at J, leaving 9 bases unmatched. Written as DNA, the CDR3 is TGTGCCAGCTCACGAAATGGACAGGTCATCGGGGAGCTGTTTTTT. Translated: CASSRNGQVIGELFF.

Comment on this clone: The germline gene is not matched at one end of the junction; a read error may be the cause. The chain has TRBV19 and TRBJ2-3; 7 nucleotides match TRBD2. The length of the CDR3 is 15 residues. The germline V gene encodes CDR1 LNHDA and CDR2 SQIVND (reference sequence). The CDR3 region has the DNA TGTGCGAGTAGTCCGCCAGCGGGATGGGAAGATACGCAGTATTTT. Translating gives CASSPPAGWEDTQYF.

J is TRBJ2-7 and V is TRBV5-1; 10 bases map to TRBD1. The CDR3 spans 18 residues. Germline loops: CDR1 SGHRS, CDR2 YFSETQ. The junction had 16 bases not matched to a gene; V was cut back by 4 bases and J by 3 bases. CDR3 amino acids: CASSTYRDRGLSSYEQYF. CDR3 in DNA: TGCGCCAGCAGCACGTACCGGGACAGGGGACTGTCGAGCTACGAGCAGTACTTC.

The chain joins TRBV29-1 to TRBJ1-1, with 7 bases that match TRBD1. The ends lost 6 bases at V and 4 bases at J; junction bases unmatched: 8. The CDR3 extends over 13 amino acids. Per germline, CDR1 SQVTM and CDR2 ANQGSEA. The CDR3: CSVRQGLITEAFF. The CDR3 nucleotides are TGCAGCGTAAGACAGGGTTTAATCACTGAAGCTTTCTTT.

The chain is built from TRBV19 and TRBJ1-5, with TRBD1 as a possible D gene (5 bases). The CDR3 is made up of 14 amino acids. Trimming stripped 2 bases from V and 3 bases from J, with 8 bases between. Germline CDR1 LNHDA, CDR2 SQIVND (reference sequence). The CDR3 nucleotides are TGTGCCAGTAGTATACAGGGCCCCAATCAGCCCCAGCATTTT. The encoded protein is CASSIQGPNQPQHF.

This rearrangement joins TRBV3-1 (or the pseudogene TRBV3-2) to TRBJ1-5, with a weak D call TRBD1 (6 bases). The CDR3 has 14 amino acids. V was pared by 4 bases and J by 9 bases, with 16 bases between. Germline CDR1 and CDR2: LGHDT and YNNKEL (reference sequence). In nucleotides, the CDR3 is TGTGCCAGCAGCCCCCGGACAGAGCAAGCGCCCCAGCATTTT. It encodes CASSPRTEQAPQHF.

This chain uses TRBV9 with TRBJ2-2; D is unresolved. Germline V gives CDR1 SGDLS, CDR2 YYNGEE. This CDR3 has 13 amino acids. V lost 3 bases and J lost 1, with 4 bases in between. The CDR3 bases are TGTGCCAGCAGCGGTAGGAACACCGGGGAGCTGTTTTTT. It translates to CASSGRNTGELFF.

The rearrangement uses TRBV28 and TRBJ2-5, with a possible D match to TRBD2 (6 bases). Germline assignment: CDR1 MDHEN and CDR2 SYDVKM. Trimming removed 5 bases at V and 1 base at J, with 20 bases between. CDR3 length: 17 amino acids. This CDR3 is CASSGFLTGDFQETQYF. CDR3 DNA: TGTGCCAGCAGTGGCTTTTTGACGGGAGACTTCCAAGAGACCCAGTACTTC.

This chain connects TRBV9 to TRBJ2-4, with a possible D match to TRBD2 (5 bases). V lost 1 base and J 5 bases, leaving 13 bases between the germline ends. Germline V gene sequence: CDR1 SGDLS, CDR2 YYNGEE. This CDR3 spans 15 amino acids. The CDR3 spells CASSVTTIGENIQYF. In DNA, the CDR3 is TGTGCCAGCAGCGTAACTACCATCGGGGAAAACATTCAGTACTTC.

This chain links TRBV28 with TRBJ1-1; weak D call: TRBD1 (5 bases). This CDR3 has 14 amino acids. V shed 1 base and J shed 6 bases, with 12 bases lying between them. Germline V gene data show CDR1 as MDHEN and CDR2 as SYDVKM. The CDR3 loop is CASSLSGGNAEAFF. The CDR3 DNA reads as TGTGCCAGCAGTTTATCCGGGGGGAATGCTGAAGCTTTCTTT.

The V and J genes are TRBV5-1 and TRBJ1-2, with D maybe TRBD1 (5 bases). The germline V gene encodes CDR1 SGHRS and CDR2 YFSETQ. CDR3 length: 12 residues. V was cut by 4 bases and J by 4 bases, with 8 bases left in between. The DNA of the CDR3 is TGCGCCAGCAGCGCAGGGTTCTATGGCTACACCTTC. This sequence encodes CASSAGFYGYTF.

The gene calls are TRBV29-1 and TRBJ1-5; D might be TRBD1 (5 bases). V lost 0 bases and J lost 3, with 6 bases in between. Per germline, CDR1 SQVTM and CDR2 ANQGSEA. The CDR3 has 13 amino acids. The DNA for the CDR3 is TGCAGCGTTGAAGAAGGGGACAATCAGCCCCAGCATTTT. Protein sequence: CSVEEGDNQPQHF.

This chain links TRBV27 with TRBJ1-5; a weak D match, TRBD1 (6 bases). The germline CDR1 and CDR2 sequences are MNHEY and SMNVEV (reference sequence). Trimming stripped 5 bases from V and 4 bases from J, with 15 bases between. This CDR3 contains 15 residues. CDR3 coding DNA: TGTGCCAGCAGTCCATGGACAGTGGCGAATCAGCCCCAGCATTTT. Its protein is CASSPWTVANQPQHF.

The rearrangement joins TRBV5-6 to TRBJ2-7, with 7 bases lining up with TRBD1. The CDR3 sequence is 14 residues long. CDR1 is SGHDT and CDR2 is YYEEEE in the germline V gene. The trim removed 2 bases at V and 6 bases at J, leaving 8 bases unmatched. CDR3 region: CASSLGGHFSEQYF. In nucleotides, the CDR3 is TGTGCCAGCAGCTTAGGGGGCCATTTTTCCGAGCAGTACTTC.

CDR3 residues: CASRGGLSYAEAFF. DNA for the CDR3: TGTGCCAGTAGGGGAGGACTATCATACGCTGAAGCTTTCTTT. The chain joins TRBV19 to TRBJ1-1; D gene uncertain. V lost 6 bases, J lost 6 bases, and 17 bases lay in between. Germline assignment: CDR1 LNHDA and CDR2 SQIVND (reference sequence). The CDR3 is 14 residues long.

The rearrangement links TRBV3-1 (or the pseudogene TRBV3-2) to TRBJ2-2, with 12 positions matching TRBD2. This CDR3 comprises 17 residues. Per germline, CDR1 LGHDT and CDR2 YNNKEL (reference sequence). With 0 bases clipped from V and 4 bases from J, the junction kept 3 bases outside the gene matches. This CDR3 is CASSQEMGLAGTGELFF. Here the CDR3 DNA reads TGTGCCAGCAGCCAAGAAATGGGACTAGCGGGCACCGGGGAGCTGTTTTTT.

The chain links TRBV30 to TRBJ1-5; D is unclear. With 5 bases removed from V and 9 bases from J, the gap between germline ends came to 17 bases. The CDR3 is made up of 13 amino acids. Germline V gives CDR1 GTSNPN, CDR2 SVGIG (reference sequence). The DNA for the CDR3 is TGTGCCTGGGGTGAAACGTCCCAGGCGCCCCAGCATTTT. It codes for CAWGETSQAPQHF.